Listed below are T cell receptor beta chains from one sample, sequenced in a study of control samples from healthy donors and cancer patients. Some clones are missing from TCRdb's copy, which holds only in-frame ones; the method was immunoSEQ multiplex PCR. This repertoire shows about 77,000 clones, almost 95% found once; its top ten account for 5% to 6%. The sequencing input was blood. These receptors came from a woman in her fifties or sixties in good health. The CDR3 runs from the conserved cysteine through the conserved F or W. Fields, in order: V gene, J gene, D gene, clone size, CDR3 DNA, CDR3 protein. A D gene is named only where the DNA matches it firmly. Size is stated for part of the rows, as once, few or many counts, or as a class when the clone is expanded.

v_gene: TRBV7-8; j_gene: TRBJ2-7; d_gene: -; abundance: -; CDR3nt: TGTGCCAGCAGCTTAGCGGGGAAAGGGTGGGAGCAGTACTTC; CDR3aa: CASSLAGKGWEQYF
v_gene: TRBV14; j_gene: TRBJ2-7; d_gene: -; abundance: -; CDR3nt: TGTGCCAGCAGCCGAACAGGGTCCCACGAGCAGTACTTC; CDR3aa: CASSRTGSHEQYF
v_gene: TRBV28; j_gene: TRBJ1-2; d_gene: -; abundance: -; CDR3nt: TGTGCCAGCAGCAGTGCTGTTGGCTACACCTTC; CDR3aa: CASSSAVGYTF
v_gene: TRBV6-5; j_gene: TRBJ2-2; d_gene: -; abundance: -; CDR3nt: TGTGCCACGGTCGGGTTAATTGGCACCGGGGAGCTGTTTTTT; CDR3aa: CATVGLIGTGELFF
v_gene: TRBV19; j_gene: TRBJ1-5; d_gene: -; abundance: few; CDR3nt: TGTGCCAGTAGGCCCCTATTAGGTAGCAATCAGCCCCAGCATTTT; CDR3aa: CASRPLLGSNQPQHF
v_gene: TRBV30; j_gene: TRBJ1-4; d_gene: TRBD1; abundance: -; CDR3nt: TGTGCCTGGAGCCCGGGACAGATTATGGGGGAAAAACTGTTTTTT; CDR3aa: CAWSPGQIMGEKLFF
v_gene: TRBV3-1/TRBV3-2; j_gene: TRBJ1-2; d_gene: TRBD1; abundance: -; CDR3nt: TGTGCCAGCAGCCGCGACAGGGTCAGTGGCTACACCTTC; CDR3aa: CASSRDRVSGYTF
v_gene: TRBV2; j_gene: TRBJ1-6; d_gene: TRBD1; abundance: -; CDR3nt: TGTGCCAGCAAATTCGACAGGGGGGATTCACCCCTCCACTTT; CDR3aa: CASKFDRGDSPLHF
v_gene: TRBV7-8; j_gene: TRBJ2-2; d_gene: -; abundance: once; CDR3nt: TGTGCCAGCAGCTTATTTGAGGGGCCGGGGGAGCTGTTTTTT; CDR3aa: CASSLFEGPGELFF
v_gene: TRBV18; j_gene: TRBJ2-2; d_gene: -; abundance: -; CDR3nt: TGTGCCAGCTCACCACCCCTTCCGTCCCTCGAGCTGTTTTTT; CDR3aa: CASSPPLPSLELFF
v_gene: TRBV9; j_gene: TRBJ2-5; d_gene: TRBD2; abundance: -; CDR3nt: TGTGCCAGCAGCGTAGGGACTAGTAGAGAGACCCAGTACTTC; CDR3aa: CASSVGTSRETQYF
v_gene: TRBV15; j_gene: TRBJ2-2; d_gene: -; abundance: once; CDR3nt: TGTGCCACCAGCTCCATAAGGGACACCGGGGAGCTGTTTTTT; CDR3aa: CATSSIRDTGELFF
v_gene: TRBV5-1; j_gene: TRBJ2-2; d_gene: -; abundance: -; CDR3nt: TGCGCCAGCAGCTCGGCGGGGAAAGCGGAGCTGTTTTTT; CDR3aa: CASSSAGKAELFF
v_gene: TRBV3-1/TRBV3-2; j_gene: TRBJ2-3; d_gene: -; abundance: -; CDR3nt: TGTGCCAGCAGCCCTCAATTCACAGATACGCAGTATTTT; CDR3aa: CASSPQFTDTQYF